This is a list of T cell receptor beta chains from one sample in a study of cytomegalovirus exposure and HLA in healthy donors. The table came from immunoSEQ multiplex PCR; TCRdb's copy has only in-frame clones and leaves some out. The sample has 120,000 or so clones, about 74% seen once. Sequenced sample: PBMCs. Source of these receptors: a woman between 50 and 59 years old in good health and CMV-seropositive. The CDR3 runs from the conserved cysteine through the conserved F or W. D genes are given only for firm matches. Expanded clones are given a class, and other clones once, few, many or no size at all.

clone size: NA; J gene: TRBJ2-1; D gene: TRBD2; CDR3 length: 13; V gene: TRBV4-3; CDR3 protein: CASSQELAGDSFF; CDR3 DNA: TGCGCCAGCAGCCAAGAGTTAGCGGGGGATTCGTTCTTC
clone size: NA; J gene: TRBJ2-3; D gene: NA; CDR3 length: 13; V gene: TRBV11-3; CDR3 protein: CASSWTFTDTQYF; CDR3 DNA: TGTGCCAGCAGCTGGACATTCACAGATACGCAGTATTTT
clone size: NA; J gene: TRBJ1-2; D gene: NA; CDR3 length: 12; V gene: TRBV6-5; CDR3 protein: CASSDSNYGYTF; CDR3 DNA: TGTGCCAGCAGTGACAGTAACTATGGCTACACCTTC
clone size: NA; J gene: TRBJ2-7; D gene: TRBD1; CDR3 length: 15; V gene: TRBV5-8; CDR3 protein: CASSLAGGPSREQYF; CDR3 DNA: TGTGCCAGCAGCTTGGCAGGGGGACCATCTCGGGAGCAGTACTTC
clone size: NA; J gene: TRBJ2-7; D gene: NA; CDR3 length: 15; V gene: TRBV6-5; CDR3 protein: CASSYSTDSYYEQYF; CDR3 DNA: TGTGCCAGCAGTTACTCCACGGACAGCTACTACGAGCAGTACTTC
clone size: NA; J gene: TRBJ1-3; D gene: NA; CDR3 length: 13; V gene: TRBV19; CDR3 protein: CASTQGSGNTIYF; CDR3 DNA: TGTGCCAGTACCCAGGGATCCGGAAACACCATATATTTT
clone size: NA; J gene: TRBJ2-4; D gene: NA; CDR3 length: 13; V gene: TRBV19; CDR3 protein: CASSVGQLNIQYF; CDR3 DNA: TGTGCCAGTTCGGTTGGACAGCTAAACATTCAGTACTTC
clone size: NA; J gene: TRBJ1-1; D gene: TRBD1; CDR3 length: 16; V gene: TRBV7-9; CDR3 protein: CASSPKPGTGNTEAFF; CDR3 DNA: TGTGCCAGCAGCCCCAAACCCGGGACAGGGAACACTGAAGCTTTCTTT
clone size: NA; J gene: TRBJ1-2; D gene: TRBD1; CDR3 length: 15; V gene: TRBV5-6; CDR3 protein: CASSLGGQEIYGYTF; CDR3 DNA: TGTGCCAGCAGCTTGGGAGGACAGGAGATATATGGCTACACCTTC
clone size: once; J gene: TRBJ1-2; D gene: NA; CDR3 length: 13; V gene: TRBV4-2; CDR3 protein: CASSPAGELGYTF; CDR3 DNA: TGTGCCAGCAGCCCGGCGGGGGAGCTTGGCTACACCTTC
clone size: NA; J gene: TRBJ2-2; D gene: NA; CDR3 length: 15; V gene: TRBV5-1; CDR3 protein: CASSLGGPGTGELFF; CDR3 DNA: TGCGCCAGCAGCTTGGGGGGTCCGGGGACCGGGGAGCTGTTTTTT
clone size: few; J gene: TRBJ2-7; D gene: NA; CDR3 length: 14; V gene: TRBV2; CDR3 protein: CASSDQGGPYEQYF; CDR3 DNA: TGTGCCAGCAGTGACCAGGGGGGACCCTACGAGCAGTACTTC
clone size: NA; J gene: TRBJ2-7; D gene: TRBD2; CDR3 length: 14; V gene: TRBV5-4; CDR3 protein: CASSPGGEGYEQYF; CDR3 DNA: TGTGCCAGCAGCCCGGGAGGAGAGGGATACGAGCAGTACTTC
clone size: NA; J gene: TRBJ2-2; D gene: NA; CDR3 length: 15; V gene: TRBV2; CDR3 protein: CASSLQGRGTGELFF; CDR3 DNA: TGTGCCAGCAGTCTACAGGGTAGGGGCACCGGGGAGCTGTTTTTT
clone size: NA; J gene: TRBJ1-3; D gene: NA; CDR3 length: 14; V gene: TRBV10-2; CDR3 protein: CASLPGVTGNTIYF; CDR3 DNA: TGCGCCAGCCTTCCAGGGGTGACTGGAAACACCATATATTTT
clone size: NA; J gene: TRBJ2-5; D gene: NA; CDR3 length: 14; V gene: TRBV10-3; CDR3 protein: CAIRGLTNQETQYF; CDR3 DNA: TGTGCCATCAGGGGACTCACAAACCAAGAGACCCAGTACTTC
clone size: NA; J gene: TRBJ2-1; D gene: TRBD1; CDR3 length: 13; V gene: TRBV30; CDR3 protein: CAWDRGSYNEQFF; CDR3 DNA: TGTGCCTGGGACAGGGGCTCCTACAATGAGCAGTTCTTC
clone size: NA; J gene: TRBJ2-7; D gene: NA; CDR3 length: 16; V gene: TRBV27; CDR3 protein: CASSLGARGARHEQYF; CDR3 DNA: TGTGCCAGCAGTTTGGGTGCGCGGGGAGCGAGGCACGAGCAGTACTTC
clone size: NA; J gene: TRBJ1-1; D gene: NA; CDR3 length: 13; V gene: TRBV7-9; CDR3 protein: CASTRQENTEAFF; CDR3 DNA: TGTGCCAGCACCAGACAGGAGAACACTGAAGCTTTCTTT
clone size: NA; J gene: TRBJ2-1; D gene: TRBD2; CDR3 length: 19; V gene: TRBV27; CDR3 protein: CASSLSNPQRGVKVNEQFF; CDR3 DNA: TGTGCCAGCAGTTTATCGAACCCCCAGCGGGGGGTCAAAGTGAATGAGCAGTTCTTC
clone size: NA; J gene: TRBJ1-4; D gene: TRBD1; CDR3 length: 13; V gene: TRBV18; CDR3 protein: CASSGYRGEKLFF; CDR3 DNA: TGTGCCAGCTCAGGATACAGGGGTGAAAAACTGTTTTTT
clone size: NA; J gene: TRBJ2-2; D gene: NA; CDR3 length: 12; V gene: TRBV7-9; CDR3 protein: CASRRGSGELFF; CDR3 DNA: TGTGCCAGCAGGCGGGGTTCCGGGGAGCTGTTTTTT
clone size: once; J gene: TRBJ2-3; D gene: TRBD2; CDR3 length: 16; V gene: TRBV2; CDR3 protein: CASSSLAGDSTDTQYF; CDR3 DNA: TGTGCCAGCAGCTCATTAGCGGGGGATTCAACAGATACGCAGTATTTT
clone size: NA; J gene: TRBJ1-5; D gene: TRBD1; CDR3 length: 16; V gene: TRBV5-3; CDR3 protein: CARRHIDRVGREPQHF; CDR3 DNA: TGTGCCAGAAGACATATTGACAGGGTAGGAAGGGAGCCCCAGCATTTT
clone size: NA; J gene: TRBJ2-6; D gene: TRBD1; CDR3 length: 19; V gene: TRBV19; CDR3 protein: CASSTKPPGQASGANVLTF; CDR3 DNA: TGTGCCAGTAGTACCAAACCACCGGGACAGGCCTCTGGGGCCAACGTCCTGACTTTC
clone size: NA; J gene: TRBJ2-7; D gene: TRBD1; CDR3 length: 15; V gene: TRBV5-1; CDR3 protein: CASSSGTGISYEQYF; CDR3 DNA: TGCGCCAGCAGCTCCGGGACAGGAATCTCCTACGAGCAGTACTTC
clone size: NA; J gene: TRBJ2-3; D gene: TRBD2; CDR3 length: 16; V gene: TRBV7-2; CDR3 protein: CASSLQASGGIDTQYF; CDR3 DNA: TGTGCCAGCAGCTTACAGGCGTCGGGGGGGATAGATACGCAGTATTTT
clone size: NA; J gene: TRBJ2-5; D gene: TRBD2; CDR3 length: 16; V gene: TRBV9; CDR3 protein: CASSPRLAGGRETQYF; CDR3 DNA: TGTGCCAGCAGCCCTCGACTAGCGGGGGGCCGGGAGACCCAGTACTTC
clone size: NA; J gene: TRBJ2-3; D gene: NA; CDR3 length: 14; V gene: TRBV19; CDR3 protein: CASSPSGFTDTQYF; CDR3 DNA: TGTGCCAGTAGTCCCTCAGGATTCACAGATACGCAGTATTTT
clone size: few; J gene: TRBJ2-2; D gene: NA; CDR3 length: 15; V gene: TRBV4-1; CDR3 protein: CASSLIHGNTGELFF; CDR3 DNA: TGCGCCAGCAGCCTCATCCACGGGAACACCGGGGAGCTGTTTTTT
clone size: NA; J gene: TRBJ2-7; D gene: TRBD1; CDR3 length: 12; V gene: TRBV6-6; CDR3 protein: CASRGGQGVKYF; CDR3 DNA: TGTGCCAGCAGGGGGGGACAGGGAGTTAAGTACTTC
clone size: NA; J gene: TRBJ1-5; D gene: TRBD1; CDR3 length: 14; V gene: TRBV10-3; CDR3 protein: CAISVGQGLQPQHF; CDR3 DNA: TGTGCCATCAGTGTGGGACAGGGCCTTCAGCCCCAGCATTTT